A selection of T cell receptor beta chains follows, all from one sample in a study of Ad26.COV2.S vaccination and SARS-CoV-2 variants. The method was immunoSEQ multiplex PCR; TCRdb's version includes in-frame clones alone and lacks a portion of them. The sample holds 250,000 to 300,000 clones, approximately 87% seen once. This sample comprised peripheral blood, obtained in a trial of Ad26.COV2.S vaccine versus placebo. These TCRs come from a person between 18 and 65 years old who received the Ad26.COV2.S COVID-19 vaccine or a placebo. Both conserved end residues are part of each CDR3. The order of the fields is V gene, J gene, CDR3 length, clone size, D gene, CDR3 DNA, CDR3 protein. The D gene is left open where the match is weak. Some rows mark clone size as missing; the rest say once, few, many or name a class of expanded clone.

v_call: TRBV7-2; j_call: TRBJ2-7; cdr3_length: 16; clone_size: .; d_call: TRBD1; cdr3_nt: TGTGCCAGCAGTCAGGCCGGGACAGGGGTGTCCCACGAGCAGTACTTC; cdr3_aa: CASSQAGTGVSHEQYF
v_call: TRBV21-1; j_call: TRBJ1-1; cdr3_length: 14; clone_size: .; d_call: .; cdr3_nt: TGTGCCAGCAGCAAAGGAGGTGGCGTCACTGAAGCTTTCTTT; cdr3_aa: CASSKGGGVTEAFF
v_call: TRBV9; j_call: TRBJ2-2; cdr3_length: 15; clone_size: .; d_call: .; cdr3_nt: TGTGCCAGCAGCCCCGCCCTCACCTCCACCGGGGAGCTGTTTTTT; cdr3_aa: CASSPALTSTGELFF
v_call: TRBV18; j_call: TRBJ2-1; cdr3_length: 14; clone_size: .; d_call: TRBD2; cdr3_nt: TGTGCCAGCTCACCACTAGCGGGAGACAATGAGCAGTTCTTC; cdr3_aa: CASSPLAGDNEQFF
v_call: TRBV5-6; j_call: TRBJ1-5; cdr3_length: 19; clone_size: .; d_call: .; cdr3_nt: TGTGCCAGCAGCTTGTACGGGGGGGCGCGGGCATATAGCAATCAGCCCCAGCATTTT; cdr3_aa: CASSLYGGARAYSNQPQHF
v_call: TRBV5-6; j_call: TRBJ1-2; cdr3_length: 13; clone_size: .; d_call: .; cdr3_nt: TGTGCCAGCAGCTTGGCCGGTTGGTATGGCTACACCTTC; cdr3_aa: CASSLAGWYGYTF
v_call: TRBV24-1; j_call: TRBJ2-5; cdr3_length: 17; clone_size: .; d_call: .; cdr3_nt: TGTGCCACCAGATGGAAGACCGGGACGCGGAGTAGAGAGACCCAGTACTTC; cdr3_aa: CATRWKTGTRSRETQYF
v_call: TRBV6-5; j_call: TRBJ1-2; cdr3_length: 16; clone_size: .; d_call: TRBD1; cdr3_nt: TGTGCCAGCAGTTACCTCCGGGACAGGGGGCTACAGGGCTACACCTTC; cdr3_aa: CASSYLRDRGLQGYTF
v_call: TRBV19; j_call: TRBJ1-5; cdr3_length: 13; clone_size: few; d_call: .; cdr3_nt: TGTGCCAGTAGTATGGGACGGAATCAGCCCCAGCATTTT; cdr3_aa: CASSMGRNQPQHF
v_call: TRBV6-5; j_call: TRBJ2-7; cdr3_length: 15; clone_size: .; d_call: .; cdr3_nt: TGTGCCAGCAGCCCCAGGGGAAGGAGCTCCTACGAGCAGTACTTC; cdr3_aa: CASSPRGRSSYEQYF
v_call: TRBV6-6; j_call: TRBJ2-7; cdr3_length: 13; clone_size: .; d_call: .; cdr3_nt: TGTGCCAGCAGCCCAGACCTGTATTACGAGCAGTACTTC; cdr3_aa: CASSPDLYYEQYF
v_call: TRBV15; j_call: TRBJ1-1; cdr3_length: 15; clone_size: .; d_call: .; cdr3_nt: TGTGCCACCAGCAGAAAACCGACGAGGGACACTGAAGCTTTCTTT; cdr3_aa: CATSRKPTRDTEAFF
v_call: TRBV6-6; j_call: TRBJ2-5; cdr3_length: 14; clone_size: .; d_call: .; cdr3_nt: TGTGCCAGCAGACCGGAGCTACGCCAAGAGACCCAGTACTTC; cdr3_aa: CASRPELRQETQYF
v_call: TRBV3-1/TRBV3-2; j_call: TRBJ2-2; cdr3_length: 17; clone_size: .; d_call: .; cdr3_nt: TGTGCCAGCAGGGACCGACGGACCCGTCCGAACACCGGGGAGCTGTTTTTT; cdr3_aa: CASRDRRTRPNTGELFF
v_call: TRBV5-6; j_call: TRBJ2-4; cdr3_length: 13; clone_size: .; d_call: .; cdr3_nt: TGTGCCAGCAGCTTGGGGTGGGTGAATCCCTTCTACTTC; cdr3_aa: CASSLGWVNPFYF
v_call: TRBV19; j_call: TRBJ1-1; cdr3_length: 14; clone_size: once; d_call: .; cdr3_nt: TGTGCCAGTAGTATCATAGACAAGAACACTGAAGCTTTCTTT; cdr3_aa: CASSIIDKNTEAFF
v_call: TRBV5-4; j_call: TRBJ1-2; cdr3_length: 14; clone_size: .; d_call: TRBD1; cdr3_nt: TGTGCCAGCAGCCCCGGGGCAGGGGGCTATGGCTACACCTTC; cdr3_aa: CASSPGAGGYGYTF
v_call: TRBV12-5; j_call: TRBJ1-2; cdr3_length: 14; clone_size: .; d_call: .; cdr3_nt: TGTGCTAGTGGTCGGGGGGCAAGAAACTATGGCTACACCTTC; cdr3_aa: CASGRGARNYGYTF
v_call: TRBV28; j_call: TRBJ2-2; cdr3_length: 14; clone_size: .; d_call: .; cdr3_nt: TGTGCCAGCAGTTTAGCCCCGAACACCGGGGAGCTGTTTTTT; cdr3_aa: CASSLAPNTGELFF
v_call: TRBV7-6; j_call: TRBJ1-1; cdr3_length: 14; clone_size: .; d_call: TRBD1; cdr3_nt: TGTGCCAGCAGCTTAGGCGGACAGGGGGCCGGAGCTTTCTTT; cdr3_aa: CASSLGGQGAGAFF
v_call: TRBV30; j_call: TRBJ1-1; cdr3_length: 12; clone_size: .; d_call: .; cdr3_nt: TGTGCCTGGAATCCAGGGAACACTGAAGCTTTCTTT; cdr3_aa: CAWNPGNTEAFF
v_call: TRBV5-6; j_call: TRBJ2-7; cdr3_length: 15; clone_size: .; d_call: TRBD1; cdr3_nt: TGTGCCAGCAGCGCGTCGGGACAGGGTAGGCACGAGCAGTACTTC; cdr3_aa: CASSASGQGRHEQYF
v_call: TRBV5-1; j_call: TRBJ2-1; cdr3_length: 16; clone_size: .; d_call: .; cdr3_nt: TGCGCCAGCAGCTTGGGAATTGACTTACGGGGGAATGAGCAGTTCTTC; cdr3_aa: CASSLGIDLRGNEQFF
v_call: TRBV6-1; j_call: TRBJ2-7; cdr3_length: 15; clone_size: .; d_call: .; cdr3_nt: TGTGCCAGCAGTGAAACTCCAGGGAGTAGATACGAGCAGTACTTC; cdr3_aa: CASSETPGSRYEQYF
v_call: TRBV5-4; j_call: TRBJ1-6; cdr3_length: 16; clone_size: .; d_call: .; cdr3_nt: TGTGCCAGCAGCTTGGGGCAGGGCCGCGGTAATTCACCCCTCCACTTT; cdr3_aa: CASSLGQGRGNSPLHF
v_call: TRBV5-6; j_call: TRBJ2-1; cdr3_length: 14; clone_size: .; d_call: .; cdr3_nt: TGTGCCAGCAGCCCGGGGAACTCCTACAATGAGCAGTTCTTC; cdr3_aa: CASSPGNSYNEQFF
v_call: TRBV7-2; j_call: TRBJ1-2; cdr3_length: 16; clone_size: .; d_call: TRBD1; cdr3_nt: TGTGCCAGCAGCTTAGCTGGGACAGGGGGCGCTTATAGCTACACCTTC; cdr3_aa: CASSLAGTGGAYSYTF
v_call: TRBV4-3; j_call: TRBJ2-5; cdr3_length: 21; clone_size: .; d_call: TRBD2; cdr3_nt: TGCGCCACCAGCCAAGATCTATTGGGGACTAGCGGGGGGGGATCCCAAGAGACCCAGTACTTC; cdr3_aa: CATSQDLLGTSGGGSQETQYF
v_call: TRBV2; j_call: TRBJ1-1; cdr3_length: 12; clone_size: .; d_call: .; cdr3_nt: TGTGCCAGCTCGGCCTCAAGGACTGAAGCTTTCTTT; cdr3_aa: CASSASRTEAFF
v_call: TRBV27; j_call: TRBJ1-4; cdr3_length: 12; clone_size: .; d_call: .; cdr3_nt: TGTGCCAACCAGGCAACTAATGAAAAACTGTTTTTT; cdr3_aa: CANQATNEKLFF
v_call: TRBV4-1; j_call: TRBJ1-2; cdr3_length: 16; clone_size: .; d_call: TRBD1; cdr3_nt: TGCGCCAGCAGCCAAACAAGACAGGGGACCCACTATGGCTACACCTTC; cdr3_aa: CASSQTRQGTHYGYTF
v_call: TRBV9; j_call: TRBJ2-2; cdr3_length: 15; clone_size: .; d_call: .; cdr3_nt: TGTGCCAGCAGCGTTTACAGGGCGAACACCGGGGAGCTGTTTTTT; cdr3_aa: CASSVYRANTGELFF
v_call: TRBV2; j_call: TRBJ1-5; cdr3_length: 12; clone_size: .; d_call: .; cdr3_nt: TGTGCCAGCAGTGAAGTGGTTCAGCCCCAGCATTTT; cdr3_aa: CASSEVVQPQHF
v_call: TRBV6-2/TRBV6-3; j_call: TRBJ1-6; cdr3_length: 19; clone_size: .; d_call: TRBD1; cdr3_nt: TGTGCCAGCAGTTACTCCGGGACAGGGATCGGGTCCTATAATTCACCCCTCCACTTT; cdr3_aa: CASSYSGTGIGSYNSPLHF
v_call: TRBV9; j_call: TRBJ1-2; cdr3_length: 14; clone_size: .; d_call: .; cdr3_nt: TGTGCCAGCAGCGGCCCGACTTTCGGCTATGGCTACACCTTC; cdr3_aa: CASSGPTFGYGYTF
v_call: TRBV12-5; j_call: TRBJ2-1; cdr3_length: 17; clone_size: .; d_call: TRBD2; cdr3_nt: TGTGCTAGTGGTTTTCTCCTGACTAGCGGGTGGGACAATGAGCAGTTCTTC; cdr3_aa: CASGFLLTSGWDNEQFF
v_call: TRBV10-3; j_call: TRBJ2-5; cdr3_length: 14; clone_size: .; d_call: .; cdr3_nt: TGTGCCATCAGTGGTGGGGGGGCTCAAGAGACCCAGTACTTC; cdr3_aa: CAISGGGAQETQYF
v_call: TRBV27; j_call: TRBJ2-2; cdr3_length: 13; clone_size: .; d_call: .; cdr3_nt: TGTGCCAGCAGTCAATTAGAGCGGGGGGAGCTGTTTTTT; cdr3_aa: CASSQLERGELFF
v_call: TRBV24-1; j_call: TRBJ2-3; cdr3_length: 15; clone_size: .; d_call: TRBD2; cdr3_nt: TGTGCCACCAGTGATTCTCGCGGGGGGCCAGATACGCAGTATTTT; cdr3_aa: CATSDSRGGPDTQYF
v_call: TRBV29-1; j_call: TRBJ2-7; cdr3_length: 12; clone_size: .; d_call: .; cdr3_nt: TGCACCAGGGCGCCACTCTACTACGAGCAGTACTTC; cdr3_aa: CTRAPLYYEQYF
v_call: TRBV19; j_call: TRBJ1-2; cdr3_length: 12; clone_size: .; d_call: .; cdr3_nt: TGTGCCAGTAGTATCCGGGGCTATGGCTACACCTTC; cdr3_aa: CASSIRGYGYTF
v_call: TRBV3-1/TRBV3-2; j_call: TRBJ2-1; cdr3_length: 16; clone_size: .; d_call: TRBD2; cdr3_nt: TGTGCCAGCAGCCTGGGACTAGCGGGAACCACAACGGAGCAGTTCTTC; cdr3_aa: CASSLGLAGTTTEQFF